Sequencing of this T cell receptor beta chain was carried out in a study of tumor and adjacent non-tumor tissue in lung cancer. Study background: Samples averaged around 4 million productive TCRbeta reads each.

General study points: Compared with tumor, normal lung showed significantly lower TCR diversity.

RNA was extracted from bulk tissue without any cell sorting. To note about this clonotype: Antigen: not known.

CDR1 DFQATT and CDR2 SNEGSKA come from the germline V gene (reference sequence). This CDR3 spans 12 amino acids. The J segment lost 7 bases and the V segment lost 6 bases, leaving 6 bases of the junction unmatched. Three rounds of nested PCR, following a modified ARM-PCR protocol, produced the TCRbeta library. TCRdb reprocessed the multiplex PCR reads via MiXCR and lists one record per CDR3 protein. The profile shows 65,000 to 95,000 distinct CDR3 sequences, less than 75% of them singletons. The clonotype comes from a woman in her seventies with non-small cell lung cancer. The chain combines TRBV20-1 with TRBJ1-1, with 9 positions matching TRBD1. The sample taken for sequencing was lung tumor tissue. CDR3 residues: CSAKQGANEAFF. The DNA of the CDR3 is TGCAGTGCCAAACAGGGGGCGAATGAAGCTTTCTTT.